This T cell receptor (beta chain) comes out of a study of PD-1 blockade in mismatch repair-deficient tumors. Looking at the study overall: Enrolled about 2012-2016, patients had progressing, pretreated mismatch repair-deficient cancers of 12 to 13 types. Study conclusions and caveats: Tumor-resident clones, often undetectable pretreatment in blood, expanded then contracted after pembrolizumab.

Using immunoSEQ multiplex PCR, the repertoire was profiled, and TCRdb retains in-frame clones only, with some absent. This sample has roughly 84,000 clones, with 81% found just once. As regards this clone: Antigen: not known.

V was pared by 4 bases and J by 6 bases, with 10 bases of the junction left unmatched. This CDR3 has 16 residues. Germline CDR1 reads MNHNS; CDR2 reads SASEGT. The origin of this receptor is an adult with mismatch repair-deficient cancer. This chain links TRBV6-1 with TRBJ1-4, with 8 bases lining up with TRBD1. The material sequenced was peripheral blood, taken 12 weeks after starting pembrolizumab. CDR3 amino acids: CASSGGSTGAYEKLFF. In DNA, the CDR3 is TGTGCCAGCAGTGGCGGGTCGACAGGGGCGTATGAAAAACTGTTTTTT.